Below, one T cell receptor beta chain is given with its context. The data derive from a study of pediatric ulcerative colitis. One to two pinch biopsies were taken from the rectum during colonoscopy. Assay used: immunoSEQ multiplex PCR; TCRdb lists only in-frame clones, some missing. This sample yields about 22,000 clones, of which about two thirds are seen a single time; 15% to 19% belongs to the top ten. The V end lost 2 bases, the J end lost 8 bases, and 10 bases lay between the germline ends. Germline lookup yields CDR1 LGHNT and CDR2 FRNRAP. The CDR3 is made up of 13 amino acids. The source material was gut tissue. The TCR comes from a boy aged 5-17 years with severe ulcerative colitis. The chain combines TRBV12-5 with TRBJ2-4; D call uncertain. The CDR3, as DNA: TGTGCTAGTGGTTTGAAGGTCACGGACATTCAGTACTTC. This sequence encodes CASGLKVTDIQYF. Using reference TRBV12-5 and TRBJ2-4 for the parts outside the CDR3, the full variable domain is DARVTQTPRHKVTEMGQEVTMRCQPILGHNTVFWYRQTMMQGLELLAYFRNRAPLDDSGMPKDRFSAEMPDATLATLKIQPSEPRDSAVYFCASGLKVTDIQYFGAGTRLSVL.